These T cell receptor beta chains were read from a single sample in a study of cytomegalovirus exposure and HLA in healthy donors. Some clones are missing from TCRdb's copy, which holds only in-frame ones; the method was immunoSEQ multiplex PCR. The table has 150,000 to 200,000 clones, around 80% seen once. Sequenced sample: PBMCs. These receptors originate from a girl aged 10 to 17 in good health and CMV-seropositive. Each CDR3 is given with its conserved first and last residue. The order of the fields is V gene, J gene, clone size, D gene, CDR3 protein, CDR3 DNA. D genes are given only for firm matches. Rows may omit the clone size; those that give it use once, few, many or a size class.

v_call: TRBV13; j_call: TRBJ2-5; clone_size: NA; d_call: TRBD2; cdr3_aa: CASHLGGWGGQETQYF; cdr3_nt: TGTGCCAGCCATCTAGGCGGATGGGGGGGTCAAGAGACCCAGTACTTC
v_call: TRBV28; j_call: TRBJ2-7; clone_size: NA; d_call: TRBD1; cdr3_aa: CASRTGAGSYEQYF; cdr3_nt: TGTGCCAGCAGAACAGGGGCCGGTTCCTACGAGCAGTACTTC
v_call: TRBV7-9; j_call: TRBJ2-5; clone_size: NA; d_call: NA; cdr3_aa: CASSRGQQETQYF; cdr3_nt: TGTGCCAGCAGCCGCGGACAGCAAGAGACCCAGTACTTC
v_call: TRBV5-1; j_call: TRBJ1-2; clone_size: NA; d_call: TRBD1; cdr3_aa: CASSLVTGGVSYGYTF; cdr3_nt: TGCGCCAGCAGCTTGGTTACAGGGGGCGTTAGCTATGGCTACACCTTC
v_call: TRBV5-1; j_call: TRBJ2-3; clone_size: NA; d_call: TRBD2; cdr3_aa: CASSLGSGRVTDTQYF; cdr3_nt: TGCGCCAGCAGCTTGGGAAGCGGGAGGGTCACAGATACGCAGTATTTT
v_call: TRBV7-2; j_call: TRBJ2-7; clone_size: NA; d_call: NA; cdr3_aa: CASSLGGNQIYEQYF; cdr3_nt: TGTGCCAGCAGCTTGGGAGGTAATCAGATCTACGAGCAGTACTTC
v_call: TRBV11-1; j_call: TRBJ2-2; clone_size: once; d_call: NA; cdr3_aa: CASTLTGELFF; cdr3_nt: TGTGCCAGCACCCTTACCGGGGAGCTGTTTTTT
v_call: TRBV5-1; j_call: TRBJ2-1; clone_size: NA; d_call: NA; cdr3_aa: CASSLDLNVQFF; cdr3_nt: TGCGCCAGCAGCTTGGACTTAAACGTGCAGTTCTTC
v_call: TRBV2; j_call: TRBJ1-2; clone_size: NA; d_call: NA; cdr3_aa: CASSESRGSVYGYTF; cdr3_nt: TGTGCCAGCAGTGAATCCCGGGGAAGTGTCTATGGCTACACCTTC
v_call: TRBV7-9; j_call: TRBJ1-2; clone_size: NA; d_call: TRBD1; cdr3_aa: CASSLGQGTVGYTF; cdr3_nt: TGTGCCAGCAGCCTCGGACAGGGAACAGTTGGCTACACCTTC
v_call: TRBV7-9; j_call: TRBJ2-1; clone_size: few; d_call: TRBD2; cdr3_aa: CASSSLAGGPKDEQFF; cdr3_nt: TGTGCCAGCAGCTCCCTAGCGGGAGGGCCTAAGGATGAGCAGTTCTTC
v_call: TRBV6-5; j_call: TRBJ2-2; clone_size: NA; d_call: NA; cdr3_aa: CASSYSIGRVAGELFF; cdr3_nt: TGTGCCAGCAGTTACTCGATTGGTAGAGTTGCCGGGGAGCTGTTTTTT
v_call: TRBV6-1; j_call: TRBJ1-1; clone_size: few; d_call: NA; cdr3_aa: CASQRTDIEAFF; cdr3_nt: TGTGCCAGCCAACGGACAGACATTGAAGCTTTCTTT
v_call: TRBV29-1; j_call: TRBJ2-1; clone_size: NA; d_call: TRBD2; cdr3_aa: CSVEDGLAGVIRLNEQFF; cdr3_nt: TGCAGCGTTGAAGACGGGCTAGCGGGAGTAATTCGGTTGAATGAGCAGTTCTTC
v_call: TRBV10-1; j_call: TRBJ2-3; clone_size: few; d_call: NA; cdr3_aa: CASSEARVTDTQYF; cdr3_nt: TGCGCCAGCAGTGAGGCCAGGGTCACAGATACGCAGTATTTT
v_call: TRBV6-5; j_call: TRBJ1-1; clone_size: NA; d_call: NA; cdr3_aa: CASTPPGPNTEAFF; cdr3_nt: TGTGCCAGCACCCCCCCAGGGCCGAACACTGAAGCTTTCTTT
v_call: TRBV7-9; j_call: TRBJ2-7; clone_size: NA; d_call: NA; cdr3_aa: CASSGNLRHLTYEQYF; cdr3_nt: TGTGCCAGCAGCGGCAATTTAAGACACCTTACCTACGAGCAGTACTTC
v_call: TRBV29-1; j_call: TRBJ2-7; clone_size: few; d_call: NA; cdr3_aa: CSVHLLGFDEQYF; cdr3_nt: TGCAGCGTTCATTTGCTAGGTTTTGATGAGCAGTACTTC
v_call: TRBV6-1; j_call: TRBJ1-2; clone_size: NA; d_call: NA; cdr3_aa: CASSSTVYGYTF; cdr3_nt: TGTGCCAGCAGCTCGACAGTCTATGGCTACACCTTC
v_call: TRBV19; j_call: TRBJ1-1; clone_size: few; d_call: NA; cdr3_aa: CASSRGRGSEAFF; cdr3_nt: TGTGCCAGTAGTAGGGGGAGGGGCTCTGAAGCTTTCTTT
v_call: TRBV5-4; j_call: TRBJ2-1; clone_size: NA; d_call: NA; cdr3_aa: CASTLRHKGYNEQFF; cdr3_nt: TGTGCCAGCACCCTAAGACACAAAGGATACAATGAGCAGTTCTTC
v_call: TRBV6-5; j_call: TRBJ2-7; clone_size: NA; d_call: TRBD1; cdr3_aa: CASSYSGQGPYEQYF; cdr3_nt: TGTGCCAGCAGTTACTCCGGACAGGGTCCCTACGAGCAGTACTTC
v_call: TRBV6-4; j_call: TRBJ1-2; clone_size: NA; d_call: TRBD1; cdr3_aa: CASNRQGAQVLDGYTF; cdr3_nt: TGTGCCAGCAATAGACAGGGGGCGCAGGTACTTGATGGCTACACCTTC
v_call: TRBV19; j_call: TRBJ1-2; clone_size: NA; d_call: TRBD1; cdr3_aa: CASTTTGPTAF; cdr3_nt: TGTGCCAGTACTACGACAGGGCCCACCGCCTTC
v_call: TRBV2; j_call: TRBJ2-5; clone_size: NA; d_call: NA; cdr3_aa: CASSSSEGQETQYF; cdr3_nt: TGTGCCAGCAGTTCGTCAGAGGGTCAAGAGACCCAGTACTTC
v_call: TRBV19; j_call: TRBJ1-1; clone_size: NA; d_call: NA; cdr3_aa: CASHLQGRNTEAFF; cdr3_nt: TGTGCCAGCCACCTACAGGGACGGAACACTGAAGCTTTCTTT
v_call: TRBV6-5; j_call: TRBJ2-7; clone_size: NA; d_call: TRBD2; cdr3_aa: CASSLLAVFNEQYF; cdr3_nt: TGTGCCAGCAGTTTACTAGCGGTTTTCAACGAGCAGTACTTC
v_call: TRBV5-1; j_call: TRBJ2-7; clone_size: NA; d_call: TRBD1; cdr3_aa: CASSLVGDRREQYF; cdr3_nt: TGCGCCAGCAGCTTGGTTGGGGACAGGCGCGAGCAGTACTTC
v_call: TRBV6-6; j_call: TRBJ1-2; clone_size: once; d_call: NA; cdr3_aa: CASSYSRLSANGYTF; cdr3_nt: TGTGCCAGCAGTTACTCTAGACTCTCGGCGAATGGCTACACCTTC
v_call: TRBV15; j_call: TRBJ2-1; clone_size: NA; d_call: TRBD2; cdr3_aa: CATSRAGLAGMLEQFF; cdr3_nt: TGTGCCACCAGCAGGGCGGGACTAGCGGGGATGTTGGAGCAGTTCTTC
v_call: TRBV19; j_call: TRBJ2-5; clone_size: NA; d_call: TRBD2; cdr3_aa: CASSFRTSGRPETQYF; cdr3_nt: TGTGCCAGTAGTTTCCGGACTAGCGGGAGGCCGGAGACCCAGTACTTC
v_call: TRBV4-2; j_call: TRBJ2-1; clone_size: once; d_call: TRBD2; cdr3_aa: CASSQYSGTSVYNEQFF; cdr3_nt: TGTGCCAGCAGCCAGTATTCCGGGACTAGCGTTTACAATGAGCAGTTCTTC
v_call: TRBV4-3; j_call: TRBJ2-3; clone_size: NA; d_call: NA; cdr3_aa: CASSPGGGGPVYF; cdr3_nt: TGCGCCAGCAGCCCAGGTGGGGGCGGCCCGGTGTATTTT
v_call: TRBV5-4; j_call: TRBJ1-1; clone_size: few; d_call: TRBD1; cdr3_aa: CASSPGQGATGTEAFF; cdr3_nt: TGTGCCAGCAGCCCAGGACAGGGGGCAACGGGCACTGAAGCTTTCTTT
v_call: TRBV7-3; j_call: TRBJ2-1; clone_size: NA; d_call: NA; cdr3_aa: CASSSQGGLYNEQFF; cdr3_nt: TGTGCCAGCAGCTCACAAGGAGGGCTGTACAATGAGCAGTTCTTC
v_call: TRBV2; j_call: TRBJ2-7; clone_size: NA; d_call: TRBD2; cdr3_aa: CASRSGTTSYEQYF; cdr3_nt: TGTGCCAGCAGGAGCGGGACCACCTCCTACGAGCAGTACTTC
v_call: TRBV27; j_call: TRBJ2-3; clone_size: few; d_call: TRBD2; cdr3_aa: CASSSQPRTSGRDTQYF; cdr3_nt: TGTGCCAGCAGTTCACAACCTAGGACTAGCGGGAGAGATACGCAGTATTTT
v_call: TRBV19; j_call: TRBJ1-2; clone_size: NA; d_call: NA; cdr3_aa: CASSIDLRQTYGYTF; cdr3_nt: TGTGCCAGTAGTATAGATCTAAGACAGACCTATGGCTACACCTTC
v_call: TRBV7-9; j_call: TRBJ2-7; clone_size: NA; d_call: NA; cdr3_aa: CASSQANRAEVYEQYF; cdr3_nt: TGTGCCAGCAGCCAAGCAAACAGGGCGGAGGTCTACGAGCAGTACTTC
v_call: TRBV18; j_call: TRBJ1-1; clone_size: NA; d_call: NA; cdr3_aa: CASSPEGMNTEAFF; cdr3_nt: TGTGCCAGCTCACCGGAGGGGATGAACACTGAAGCTTTCTTT
v_call: TRBV7-6; j_call: TRBJ2-3; clone_size: NA; d_call: NA; cdr3_aa: CASSPIGGNGGTDTQYF; cdr3_nt: TGTGCCAGCAGCCCCATTGGGGGGAATGGGGGCACAGATACGCAGTATTTT
v_call: TRBV27; j_call: TRBJ2-3; clone_size: NA; d_call: NA; cdr3_aa: CASSLRHRFFTDTQYF; cdr3_nt: TGTGCCAGCAGTTTACGGCACAGATTCTTCACAGATACGCAGTATTTT
v_call: TRBV7-2; j_call: TRBJ1-5; clone_size: NA; d_call: TRBD1; cdr3_aa: CASSLTGQVGQPQHF; cdr3_nt: TGTGCCAGCAGCTTAACTGGACAGGTGGGTCAGCCCCAGCATTTT
v_call: TRBV30; j_call: TRBJ2-7; clone_size: NA; d_call: NA; cdr3_aa: CAWSVSAYTYEQYF; cdr3_nt: TGTGCCTGGAGTGTTAGCGCCTATACCTACGAGCAGTACTTC
v_call: TRBV29-1; j_call: TRBJ1-5; clone_size: NA; d_call: NA; cdr3_aa: CSVGGGEGGHQPQHF; cdr3_nt: TGCAGCGTTGGAGGAGGGGAGGGAGGACATCAGCCCCAGCATTTT